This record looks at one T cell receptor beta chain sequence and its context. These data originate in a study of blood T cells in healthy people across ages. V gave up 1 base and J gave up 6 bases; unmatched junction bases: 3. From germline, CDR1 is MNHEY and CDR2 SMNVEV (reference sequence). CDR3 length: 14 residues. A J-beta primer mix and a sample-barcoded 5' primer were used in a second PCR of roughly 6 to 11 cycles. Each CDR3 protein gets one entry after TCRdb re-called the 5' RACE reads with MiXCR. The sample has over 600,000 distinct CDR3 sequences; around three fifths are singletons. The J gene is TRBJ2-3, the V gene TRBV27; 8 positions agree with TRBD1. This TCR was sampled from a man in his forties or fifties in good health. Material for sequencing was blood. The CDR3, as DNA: TGTGCCAGCAGTTTATTTTACAGGGGGGATACGCAGTATTTT. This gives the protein CASSLFYRGDTQYF.